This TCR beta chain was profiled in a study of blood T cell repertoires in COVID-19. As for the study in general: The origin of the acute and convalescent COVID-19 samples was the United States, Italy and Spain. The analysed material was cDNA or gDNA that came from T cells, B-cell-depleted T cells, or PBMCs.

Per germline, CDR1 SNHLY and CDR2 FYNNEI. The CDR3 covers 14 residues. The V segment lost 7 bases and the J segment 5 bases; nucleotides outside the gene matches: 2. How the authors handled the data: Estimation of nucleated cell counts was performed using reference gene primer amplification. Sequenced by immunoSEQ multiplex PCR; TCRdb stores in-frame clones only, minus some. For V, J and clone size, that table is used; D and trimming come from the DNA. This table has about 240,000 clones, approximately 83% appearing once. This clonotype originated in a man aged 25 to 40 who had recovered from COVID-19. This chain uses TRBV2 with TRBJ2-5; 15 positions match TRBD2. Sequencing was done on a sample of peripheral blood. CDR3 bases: TGTGCCAGCACTGGGACTAGCGGGGGGGAGACCCAGTACTTC. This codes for CASTGTSGGETQYF.